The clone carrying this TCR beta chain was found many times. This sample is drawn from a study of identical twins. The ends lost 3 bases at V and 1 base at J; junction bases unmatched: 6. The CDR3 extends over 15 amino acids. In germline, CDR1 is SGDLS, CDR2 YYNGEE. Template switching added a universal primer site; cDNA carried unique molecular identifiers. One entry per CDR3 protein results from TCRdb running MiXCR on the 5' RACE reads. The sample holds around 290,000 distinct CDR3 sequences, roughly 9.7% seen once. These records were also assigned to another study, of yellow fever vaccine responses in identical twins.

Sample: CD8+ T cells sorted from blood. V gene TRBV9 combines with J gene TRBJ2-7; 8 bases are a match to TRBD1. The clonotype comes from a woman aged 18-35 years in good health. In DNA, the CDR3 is TGTGCCAGCAGCGGGGACAGGTCCTTTTCCTACGAGCAGTACTTC. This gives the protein CASSGDRSFSYEQYF. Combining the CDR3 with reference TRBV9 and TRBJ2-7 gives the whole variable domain DSGVTQTPKHLITATGQRVTLRCSPRSGDLSVYWYQQSLDQGLQFLIQYYNGEERAKGNILERFSAQQFPDLHSELNLSSLELGDSALYFCASSGDRSFSYEQYFGPGTRLTVT.